This TCR beta chain was documented in a study of blood T cell repertoires in COVID-19. Study-level information: The United States, Italy and Spain supplied acute and convalescent COVID-19 samples. PBMCs, B-cell-depleted T cells, or T cells were the source of the cDNA or gDNA that made up the material.

Trimming pared 0 bases from V and 8 bases from J, leaving 11 bases between. This CDR3 comprises 14 residues. Germline lookup yields CDR1 SGDLS and CDR2 YYNGEE. Data came from immunoSEQ multiplex PCR; TCRdb stores just in-frame clones and leaves some out. Of fewer than 450,000 clones in the sample, around 89% were seen once. V gene TRBV9 combines with J gene TRBJ2-2; no firm D call. This sequence was found in a woman aged 45-65 years with COVID-19, enrolled during active disease. The sequenced sample was peripheral blood. CDR3 protein: CASSVASRYGELFF. The CDR3 nucleotides are TGTGCCAGCAGCGTAGCTTCGAGGTATGGGGAGCTGTTTTTT.